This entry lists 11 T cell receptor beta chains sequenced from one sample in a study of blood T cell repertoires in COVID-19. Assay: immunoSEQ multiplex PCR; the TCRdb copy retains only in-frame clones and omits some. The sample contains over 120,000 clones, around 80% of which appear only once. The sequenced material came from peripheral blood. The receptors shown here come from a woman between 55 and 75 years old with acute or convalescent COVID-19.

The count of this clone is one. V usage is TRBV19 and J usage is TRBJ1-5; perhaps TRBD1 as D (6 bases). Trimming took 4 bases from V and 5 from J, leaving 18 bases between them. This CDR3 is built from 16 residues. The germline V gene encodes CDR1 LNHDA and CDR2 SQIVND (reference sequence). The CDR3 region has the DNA TGTGCCAGTAGTACCTTCAGACAGGTGGGGTATCAGCCCCAGCATTTT. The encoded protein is CASSTFRQVGYQPQHF.

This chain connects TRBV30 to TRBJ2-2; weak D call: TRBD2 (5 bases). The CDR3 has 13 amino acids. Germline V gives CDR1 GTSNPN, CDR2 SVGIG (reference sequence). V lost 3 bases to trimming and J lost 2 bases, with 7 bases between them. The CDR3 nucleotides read TGTGCCTGGAGCAGCGGTAACACCGGGGAGCTGTTTTTT. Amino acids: CAWSSGNTGELFF.

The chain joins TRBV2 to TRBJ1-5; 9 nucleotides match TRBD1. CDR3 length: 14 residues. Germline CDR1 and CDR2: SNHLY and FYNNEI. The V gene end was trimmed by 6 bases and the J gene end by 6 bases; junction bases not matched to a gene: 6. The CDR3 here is CASSRDRAVQPQHF. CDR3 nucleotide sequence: TGTGCCAGCAGCAGGGACAGGGCGGTTCAGCCCCAGCATTTT.

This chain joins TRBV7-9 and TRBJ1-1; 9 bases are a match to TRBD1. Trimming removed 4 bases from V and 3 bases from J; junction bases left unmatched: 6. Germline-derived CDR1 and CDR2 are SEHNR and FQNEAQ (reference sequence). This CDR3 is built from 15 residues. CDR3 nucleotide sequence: TGTGCCAGCAGCTCAACCGGGACAGGGTACACTGAAGCTTTCTTT. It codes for CASSSTGTGYTEAFF. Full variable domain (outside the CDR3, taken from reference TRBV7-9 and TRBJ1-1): DTGVSQNPRHKITKRGQNVTFRCDPISEHNRLYWYRQTLGQGPEFLTYFQNEAQLEKSRLLSDRFSAERPKGSFSTLEIQRTEQGDSAMYLCASSSTGTGYTEAFFGQGTRLTVV.

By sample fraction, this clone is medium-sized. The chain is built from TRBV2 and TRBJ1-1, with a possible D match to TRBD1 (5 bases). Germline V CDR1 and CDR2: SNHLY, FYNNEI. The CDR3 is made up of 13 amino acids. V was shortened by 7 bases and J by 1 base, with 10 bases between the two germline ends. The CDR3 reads CASKLTANTEAFF. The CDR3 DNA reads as TGTGCCAGCAAGCTGACAGCGAACACTGAAGCTTTCTTT. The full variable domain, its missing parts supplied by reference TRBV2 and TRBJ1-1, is EPEVTQTPSHQVTQMGQEVILRCVPISNHLYFYWYRQILGQKVEFLVSFYNNEISEKSEIFDDQFSVERPDGSNFTLKIRSTKLEDSAMYFCASKLTANTEAFFGQGTRLTVV.

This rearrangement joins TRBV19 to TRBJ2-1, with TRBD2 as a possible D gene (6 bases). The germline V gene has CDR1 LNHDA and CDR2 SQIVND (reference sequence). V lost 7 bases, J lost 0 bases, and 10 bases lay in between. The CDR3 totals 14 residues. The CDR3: CASNTGVSYNEQFF. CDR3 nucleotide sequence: TGTGCCAGTAACACGGGAGTCTCCTACAATGAGCAGTTCTTC.

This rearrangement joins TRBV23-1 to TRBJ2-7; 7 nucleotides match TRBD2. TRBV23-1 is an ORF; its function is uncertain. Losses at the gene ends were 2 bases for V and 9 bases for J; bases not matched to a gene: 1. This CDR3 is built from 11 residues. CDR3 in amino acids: CASSQGGGQYF. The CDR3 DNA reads TGCGCCAGCAGTCAAGGCGGGGGGCAGTACTTC.

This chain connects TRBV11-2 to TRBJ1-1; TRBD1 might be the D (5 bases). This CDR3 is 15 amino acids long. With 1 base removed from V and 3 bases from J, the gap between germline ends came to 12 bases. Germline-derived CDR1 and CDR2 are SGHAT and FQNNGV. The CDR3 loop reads CASSLGGWVDTEAFF. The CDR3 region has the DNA TGTGCCAGCAGCTTAGGGGGCTGGGTAGACACTGAAGCTTTCTTT.

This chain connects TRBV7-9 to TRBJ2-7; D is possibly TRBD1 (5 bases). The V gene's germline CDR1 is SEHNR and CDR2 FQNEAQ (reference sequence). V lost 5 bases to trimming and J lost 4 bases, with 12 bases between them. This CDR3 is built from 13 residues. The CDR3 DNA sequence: TGTGCCAGCAGCCCCGAACCAGGGTACGAGCAGTACTTC. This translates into CASSPEPGYEQYF.

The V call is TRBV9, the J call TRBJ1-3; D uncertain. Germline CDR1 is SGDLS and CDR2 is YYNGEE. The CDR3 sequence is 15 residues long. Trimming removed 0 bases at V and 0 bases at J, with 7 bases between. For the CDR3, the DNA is TGTGCCAGCAGCGTAGGCCCAGGCTCTGGAAACACCATATATTTT. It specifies CASSVGPGSGNTIYF.

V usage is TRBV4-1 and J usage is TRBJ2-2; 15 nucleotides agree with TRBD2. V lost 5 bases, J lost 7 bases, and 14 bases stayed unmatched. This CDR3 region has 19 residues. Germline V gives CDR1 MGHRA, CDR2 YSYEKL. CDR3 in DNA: TGCGCCAGCAGCGAAAGAGGAGGACTAGCGGGAGGGCCTGGCGGGGAGCTGTTTTTT. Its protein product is CASSERGGLAGGPGGELFF.